The 20 T cell receptor beta chains given below trace back to one sample, sequenced in a study of CD8 T cells in Susac syndrome. The RNA, about 0.45 to 1 ug, was put through reverse transcription using random hexamers. One entry per CDR3 protein results from TCRdb running MiXCR on the immunoSEQ multiplex PCR reads. The sample holds about 200,000 distinct CDR3 sequences, 90% to 95% seen once. The source material was CD4+ T cells from PBMCs. These receptors all come from a human donor in good health.

This clonotype was seen once. The rearrangement joins TRBV6-2 or TRBV6-3 to TRBJ1-6; D unclear. V lost 5 bases and J 14 bases, leaving 10 bases between the germline ends. The CDR3 is made up of 11 amino acids. CDR1 is MNHEY, CDR2 SVGEGT, per germline. For the CDR3, the DNA is TGTGCCAGCAGTCAACGTTTCTCCCTCCACTTT. Translated: CASSQRFSLHF.

This clonotype was seen more than once but under ten times. The V and J genes are TRBV6-2 or TRBV6-3 and TRBJ1-1; D is unresolved. Germline values: CDR1 MNHEY, CDR2 SVGEGT. CDR3 length: 11 amino acids. V was pared by 6 bases and J by 1 base, with 3 bases between. The CDR3 loop reads CASRGNTEAFF. The CDR3 nucleotides are TGTGCCAGCAGAGGGAACACTGAAGCTTTCTTT.

The rearrangement uses TRBV29-1 and TRBJ1-1; D not resolved. Trimming took 7 bases from V and 0 from J, leaving 15 bases between them. CDR1 is SQVTM and CDR2 is ANQGSEA in the germline V gene. The CDR3 extends over 14 amino acids. The CDR3 nucleotides read TGCAGCGGGACGGAGACCCTAATGAACACTGAAGCTTTCTTT. Protein product: CSGTETLMNTEAFF.

DNA for the CDR3: TGTGCCAGCAGGCCGGGACAGGGGTCCCAGGGTACGCAGTATTTT. Its translation is CASRPGQGSQGTQYF. The chain has TRBV12-3 or TRBV12-4 and TRBJ2-3; TRBD1 matches at 10 bases. The CDR3 is 15 amino acids. V was pared by 6 bases and J by 8 bases, with 11 bases of the junction left unmatched.

V and J are TRBV20-1 and TRBJ2-7; TRBD1 or TRBD2 may be the D gene (5 bases each). V lost 8 bases to trimming and J lost 5 bases, with 22 bases between them. This CDR3 spans 14 amino acids. Germline CDR1 DFQATT, CDR2 SNEGSKA (reference sequence). The CDR3 protein is CSTKGPLPFNEQYV. The CDR3 nucleotides are TGCAGTACAAAGGGACCTCTCCCCTTTAACGAGCAGTACGTC.

This clonotype was seen once. This chain connects TRBV7-8 to TRBJ2-4; 10 bases align to TRBD2. CDR3 length: 15 amino acids. Germline loops: CDR1 SGHVS, CDR2 FQNEAQ. With 5 bases clipped from V and 0 bases from J, the junction kept 1 base outside the gene matches. The CDR3: CASSRTSGAKNIQYF. The DNA of the CDR3 is TGTGCCAGCAGCCGGACTAGCGGAGCCAAAAACATTCAGTACTTC.

CDR3 loop: CASSRTGEGEKLFF. Written as DNA, the CDR3 is TGTGCCAGCAGCCGGACAGGGGAAGGTGAAAAACTGTTTTTT. The chain uses TRBV7-2 and TRBJ1-4; the match to TRBD1 covers 9 bases. Germline trimming cut 5 bases from V and 7 bases from J; bases unmatched to any gene: 5. This CDR3 comprises 14 residues. Germline V lookup: CDR1 SGHTA, CDR2 FQGNSA.

The chain recombines TRBV7-2 with TRBJ2-5, with a weak D call TRBD1 (5 bases). V lost 5 bases, J lost 2 bases, and 12 bases lay in between. CDR1 is SGHTA and CDR2 is FQGNSA in the germline V gene. The CDR3 is 14 residues long. This CDR3 reads CASSRDSPQETQYF. The CDR3 DNA reads TGTGCCAGCAGCCGTGACAGTCCTCAAGAGACCCAGTACTTC.

This rearrangement joins TRBV3-1 to TRBJ1-2; D call uncertain. The CDR3 spans 15 residues. In germline, CDR1 is LGHDT, CDR2 YNNKEL (reference sequence). Trimming stripped 0 bases from V and 3 bases from J, with 11 bases between. As DNA, the CDR3 is TGTGCCAGCAGCCAAGATGCCGGCCGCCACTATGGCTACACCTTC. It yields the protein CASSQDAGRHYGYTF.

The rearrangement uses TRBV20-1 and TRBJ2-1, with 11 bases identical to TRBD2. Looked up from germline, CDR1 is DFQATT and CDR2 is SNEGSKA (reference sequence). J lost 7 bases, V lost 6 bases, and 11 bases had no gene match. CDR3 length: 15 residues. CDR3 sequence (DNA): TGCAGTGCGAAGGGGTCTAGCGGGGGGTTAAATGAGCAGTTCTTC. This encodes CSAKGSSGGLNEQFF.

J is TRBJ2-1 and V is TRBV11-3; no clear D. The CDR3 sequence is 12 residues long. The V end was cut by 3 bases, the J end by 7 bases, with 7 bases between. Germline V lookup: CDR1 SGHNT, CDR2 YENEEA. The CDR3 protein is CASSFVGNEQFF. Here the CDR3 DNA reads TGTGCCAGCAGCTTTGTGGGAAATGAGCAGTTCTTC.

A remark on this clonotype: A junction end diverges from the germline sequence, so it may reflect a read error. This chain uses TRBV4-3 with TRBJ2-7; 11 bases line up with TRBD2. Germline-derived CDR1 and CDR2 are LGHNA and YSLEER. The CDR3 is made up of 15 amino acids. The CDR3 protein is CASSQGISGGAKADF. The CDR3 DNA sequence: TGCGCCAGCAGCCAAGGTATTAGCGGGGGGGCCAAAGCGGACTTC.

The chain carries TRBV6-5 and TRBJ1-1, with D possibly TRBD1 on 6 matching bases. Per the germline V gene, CDR1 is MNHEY and CDR2 is SVGAGI. V was pared by 5 bases and J by 3 bases, with 10 bases between. The CDR3 contains 13 residues. CDR3 sequence reads: CASSTGWDTEAFF. In DNA, the CDR3 is TGTGCCAGCAGTACAGGGTGGGACACTGAAGCTTTCTTT.

The rearrangement uses TRBV18 and TRBJ2-1; D tentatively fits TRBD1 or TRBD2 (7 bases each). Germline CDR1 reads KGHSH; CDR2 reads LQKENI. Trimming took off 3 bases at V and 1 base at J, with 13 bases between the two ends. CDR3 length: 16 residues. In nucleotides, the CDR3 is TGTGCCAGCTCACCCAGGGGGGGCTTTTCCTACAATGAGCAGTTCTTC. Its protein is CASSPRGGFSYNEQFF.

The chain is built from TRBV18 and TRBJ2-3; 8 bases map to TRBD1. This CDR3 comprises 12 residues. Germline V gives CDR1 KGHSH, CDR2 LQKENI. V lost 3 bases, J lost 13 bases, and 6 bases stayed unmatched. The CDR3 loop reads CASSPLDRDEYF. CDR3 sequence (DNA): TGTGCCAGCTCACCCTTGGACAGGGACGAGTATTTT.

V and J are TRBV7-2 and TRBJ2-7; 9 bases map to TRBD1. The CDR3 has 16 amino acids. Trimming cost V 5 bases and J 3 bases; bases outside gene matches: 11. Germline CDR1 reads SGHTA; CDR2 reads FQGNSA. The CDR3, as DNA: TGTGCCAGCAGCCGGACAGGGGTCGGGGCTAACTACGAGCAGTACTTC. It is translated as CASSRTGVGANYEQYF.

This chain connects TRBV7-9 to TRBJ2-7; 9 nucleotides line up with TRBD1. V was clipped by 1 base and J by 4 bases; unmatched bases: 5. Per germline, CDR1 SEHNR and CDR2 FQNEAQ (reference sequence). The CDR3 runs to 15 residues. This CDR3 is CASSLGDRELYEQYF. In DNA, the CDR3 is TGTGCCAGCAGCTTAGGGGACAGGGAGCTTTACGAGCAGTACTTC. Full variable domain (rest looked up from reference TRBV7-9 and TRBJ2-7): DTGVSQNPRHKITKRGQNVTFRCDPISEHNRLYWYRQTLGQGPEFLTYFQNEAQLEKSRLLSDRFSAERPKGSFSTLEIQRTEQGDSAMYLCASSLGDRELYEQYFGPGTRLTVT.

V gene TRBV23-1 combines with J gene TRBJ2-7, with unresolved D. TRBV23-1 is treated as an ORF (open reading frame) with a function not yet certain. V was shortened by 6 bases and J by 2 bases, with 11 bases between the two germline ends. This CDR3 comprises 13 residues. The CDR3: CASSRAPTYEQYF. For the CDR3, the DNA is TGCGCCAGCAGCCGGGCCCCGACCTACGAGCAGTACTTC.

The V and J genes are TRBV5-1 and TRBJ2-2, with unresolved D. V dropped 0 bases and J dropped 7 bases, with 4 bases sitting between them. CDR1 is SGHRS, CDR2 YFSETQ, per germline. This CDR3 region has 12 residues. CDR3 amino acids: CASSLDHGELFF. For the CDR3, the DNA is TGCGCCAGCAGCTTGGATCACGGGGAGCTGTTTTTT.

The chain employs TRBV4-3 and TRBJ1-2; possible D gene TRBD1, 6 bases. Trimming stripped 4 bases from V and 9 bases from J, with 18 bases between. CDR1 is LGHNA, CDR2 YSLEER, per germline. CDR3 size: 14 residues. In nucleotides, the CDR3 is TGCGCCAGCAGCCTCTCCGTTAGGGGGGATAGCTACACCTTC. Protein product: CASSLSVRGDSYTF.